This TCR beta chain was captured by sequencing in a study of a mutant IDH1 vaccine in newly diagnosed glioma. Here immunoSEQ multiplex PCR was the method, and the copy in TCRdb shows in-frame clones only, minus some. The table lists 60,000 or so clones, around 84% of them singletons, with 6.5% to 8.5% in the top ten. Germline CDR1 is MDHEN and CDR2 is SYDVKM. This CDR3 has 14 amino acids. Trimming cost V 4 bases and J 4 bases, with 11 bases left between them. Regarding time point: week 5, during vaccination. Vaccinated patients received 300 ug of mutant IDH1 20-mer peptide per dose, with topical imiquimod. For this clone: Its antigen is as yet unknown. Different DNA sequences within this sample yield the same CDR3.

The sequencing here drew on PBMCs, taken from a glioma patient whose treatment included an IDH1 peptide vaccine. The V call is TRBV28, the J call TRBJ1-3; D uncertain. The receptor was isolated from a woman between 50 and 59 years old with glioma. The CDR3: CASSSQGAGNTIYF. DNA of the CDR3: TGTGCCAGCAGTTCGCAAGGCGCGGGAAACACCATATATTTT.